The 4 T cell receptor beta chains below come from one sample, sequenced in a study of OX40 agonist ivuxolimab in advanced cancers. Clones were sequenced by immunoSEQ multiplex PCR, and TCRdb holds only the in-frame ones, with some missing. The table includes about 68,000 clones, approximately 83% detected once. The material was CD4+ or CD8+ T cells sorted from blood, obtained in a trial of the OX40 agonist ivuxolimab. The receptor source for this set is an adult with an advanced solid tumor such as melanoma, head and neck, liver or kidney cancer.

The chain is built from TRBV5-1 and TRBJ2-1; TRBD1 matches 8 bases. V gave up 0 bases and J gave up 7 bases; unmatched junction bases: 9. CDR3 length: 16 amino acids. Germline CDR1 reads SGHRS; CDR2 reads YFSETQ. CDR3 in amino acids: CASSLAGDRGRNEQFF. As DNA, the CDR3 is TGCGCCAGCAGCTTGGCCGGAGACAGGGGTCGAAATGAGCAGTTCTTC.

This clone was observed a single time. The germline gene is not matched at one end of the junction; a read error may be the cause. The gene calls are TRBV5-1 and TRBJ1-4, with 7 positions matching TRBD1. The V gene's germline CDR1 is SGHRS and CDR2 YFSETQ. The CDR3 has 14 residues. The CDR3 reads CASSLTGSGEKLFF. CDR3 nucleotides: TGTGCCAGCAGCCTGACAGGGTCAGGAGAAAAACTGTTTTTT. Full variable domain (missing parts from reference TRBV5-1 and TRBJ1-4): KAGVTQTPRYLIKTRGQQVTLSCSPISGHRSVSWYQQTPGQGLQFLFEYFSETQRNKGNFPGRFSGRQFSNSRSEMNVSTLELGDSALYLCASSLTGSGEKLFFGSGTQLSVL.

The chain links TRBV28 to TRBJ2-7; 11 bases align to TRBD1. The trim removed 2 bases at V and 6 bases at J, leaving 9 bases unmatched. This CDR3 has 16 amino acids. Germline lookup yields CDR1 MDHEN and CDR2 SYDVKM. The CDR3 DNA reads as TGTGCCAGCAGTTTAGTCTTCCGGACAGGGGGCCGCGAGCAGTACTTC. Translation: CASSLVFRTGGREQYF. The entire variable domain, with the rest obtained from reference TRBV28 and TRBJ2-7, is as follows: DVKVTQSSRYLVKRTGEKVFLECVQDMDHENMFWYRQDPGLGLRLIYFSYDVKMKEKGDIPEGYSVSREKKERFSLILESASTNQTSMYLCASSLVFRTGGREQYFGPGTRLTVT.

J is TRBJ1-2 and V is TRBV6-1; D perhaps matches TRBD1 (6 bases). V lost 6 bases, J lost 4 bases, and 12 bases lay in between. Germline lookup yields CDR1 MNHNS and CDR2 SASEGT. The CDR3 loop spans 13 amino acids. The CDR3 region is CASRYRELYGYTF. CDR3 sequence (DNA): TGTGCCAGCAGATACAGGGAACTCTATGGCTACACCTTC.